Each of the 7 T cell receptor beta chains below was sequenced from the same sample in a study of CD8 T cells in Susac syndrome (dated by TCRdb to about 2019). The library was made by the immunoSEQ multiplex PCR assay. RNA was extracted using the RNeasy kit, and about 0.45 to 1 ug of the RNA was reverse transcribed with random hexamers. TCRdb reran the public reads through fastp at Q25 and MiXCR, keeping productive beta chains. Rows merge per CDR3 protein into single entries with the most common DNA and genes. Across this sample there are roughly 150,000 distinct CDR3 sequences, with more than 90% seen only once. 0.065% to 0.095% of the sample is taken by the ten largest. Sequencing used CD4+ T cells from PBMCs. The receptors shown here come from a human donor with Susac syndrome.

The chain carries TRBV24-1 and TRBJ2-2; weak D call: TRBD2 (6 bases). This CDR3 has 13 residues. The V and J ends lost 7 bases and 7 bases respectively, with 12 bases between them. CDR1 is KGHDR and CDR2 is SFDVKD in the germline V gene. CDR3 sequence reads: CATRTGAGGELFF. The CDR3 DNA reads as TGTGCCACCAGGACGGGAGCGGGCGGGGAGCTGTTTTTT.

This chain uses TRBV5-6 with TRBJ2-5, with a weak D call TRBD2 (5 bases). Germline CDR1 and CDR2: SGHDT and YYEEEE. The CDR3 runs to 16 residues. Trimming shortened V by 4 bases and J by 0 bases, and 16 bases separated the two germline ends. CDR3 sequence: CASSTLISADQETQYF. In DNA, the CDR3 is TGTGCCAGCAGCACTCTTATTTCAGCGGACCAAGAGACCCAGTACTTC. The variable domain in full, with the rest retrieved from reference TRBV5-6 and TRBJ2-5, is DAGVTQSPTHLIKTRGQQVTLRCSPKSGHDTVSWYQQALGQGPQFIFQYYEEEERQRGNFPDRFSGHQFPNYSSELNVNALLLGDSALYLCASSTLISADQETQYFGPGTRLLVL.

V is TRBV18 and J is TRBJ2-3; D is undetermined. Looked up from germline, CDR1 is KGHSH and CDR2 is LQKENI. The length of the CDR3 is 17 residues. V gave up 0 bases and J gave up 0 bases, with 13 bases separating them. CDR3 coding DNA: TGTGCCAGCTCACCACCAAAGATGGGGTTAAGCACAGATACGCAGTATTTT. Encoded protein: CASSPPKMGLSTDTQYF.

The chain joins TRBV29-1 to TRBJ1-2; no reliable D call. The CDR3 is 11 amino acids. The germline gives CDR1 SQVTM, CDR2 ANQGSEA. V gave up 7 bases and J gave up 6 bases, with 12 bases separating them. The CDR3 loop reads CSAQWRDGYTF. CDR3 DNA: TGCAGCGCGCAGTGGAGAGATGGCTACACCTTC.

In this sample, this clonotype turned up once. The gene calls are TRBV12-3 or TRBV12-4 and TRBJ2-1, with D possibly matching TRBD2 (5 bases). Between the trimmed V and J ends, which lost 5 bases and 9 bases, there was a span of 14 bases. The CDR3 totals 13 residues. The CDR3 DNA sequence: TGTGCCAGCAGTGAACGGAGGACTGGTGAGCAGTTCTTC. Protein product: CASSERRTGEQFF.

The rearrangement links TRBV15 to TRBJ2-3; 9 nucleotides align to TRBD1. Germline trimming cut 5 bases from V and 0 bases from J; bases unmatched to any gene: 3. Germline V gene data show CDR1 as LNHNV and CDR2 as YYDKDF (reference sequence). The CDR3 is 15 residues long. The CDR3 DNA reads TGTGCCACCAGCCGGACAGGGGATAGCACAGATACGCAGTATTTT. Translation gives CATSRTGDSTDTQYF.

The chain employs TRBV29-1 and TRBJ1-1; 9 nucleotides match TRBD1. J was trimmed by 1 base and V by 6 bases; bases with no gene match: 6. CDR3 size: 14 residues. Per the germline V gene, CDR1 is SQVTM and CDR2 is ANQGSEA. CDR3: CSVLTGGGNTEAFF. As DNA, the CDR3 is TGCAGCGTGCTTACAGGGGGCGGGAACACTGAAGCTTTCTTT.